This T cell receptor (beta chain) comes out of a study of OX40 agonist ivuxolimab in advanced cancers. Trimming took off 3 bases at V and 2 bases at J, with 12 bases between the two ends. The CDR3 totals 14 residues. CDR1 and CDR2 from the germline V gene are SGHDT and YYEEEE. Only a few counts were recorded for this clone. Anyone with autoimmune disease history or systemic immunosuppression was excluded. The data were produced by immunoSEQ multiplex PCR, yet TCRdb's version contains in-frame clones alone and is incomplete. Of around 32,000 clones detected, about 92% appear once; the ten largest clones hold approximately 27%.

The V and J genes are TRBV5-6 and TRBJ2-7; D possibly corresponds to TRBD2 (6 bases). The sequence came from an adult with an advanced solid tumor such as melanoma, head and neck, liver or kidney cancer. The sequences come from CD4+ or CD8+ T cells sorted from blood, collected in a trial of the OX40 agonist ivuxolimab. The CDR3 spells CASSSSAGTYEQYF. The CDR3, as DNA: TGTGCCAGCAGCTCCTCAGCGGGTACCTACGAGCAGTACTTC.